The 16 T cell receptor beta chains below all came from one sample that was sequenced in a study of cytomegalovirus exposure and HLA in healthy donors. PCR involved 60 Vbeta and 13 Jbeta primers. Assay: immunoSEQ multiplex PCR; the TCRdb copy retains only in-frame clones and omits some. The repertoire holds about 150,000 clones, with about a tenth as singletons. What was sequenced was PBMCs. The receptors were gathered from a male donor in good health and CMV-seronegative.

V usage is TRBV9 and J usage is TRBJ2-7; the match to TRBD1 covers 7 bases. Germline-derived CDR1 and CDR2 are SGDLS and YYNGEE. V dropped 3 bases and J dropped 6; count of bases not matched to a gene: 12. This CDR3 has 15 residues. In DNA, the CDR3 is TGTGCCAGCAGCGAGGACCCGGGACAGCGAGGCGAGCAGTACTTC. Translating it yields CASSEDPGQRGEQYF.

The gene calls are TRBV19 and TRBJ1-5; 10 bases agree with TRBD1. V lost 7 bases to trimming and J lost 1 base; unmatched junction nucleotides: 4. CDR1 is LNHDA, CDR2 SQIVND, per germline (reference sequence). The CDR3 extends over 15 amino acids. CDR3 coding DNA: TGTGCCAGTAAGGGGGACAGGGGAAGCAATCAGCCCCAGCATTTT. It encodes CASKGDRGSNQPQHF. Combining the CDR3 with reference TRBV19 and TRBJ1-5 gives the whole variable domain DGGITQSPKYLFRKEGQNVTLSCEQNLNHDAMYWYRQDPGQGLRLIYYSQIVNDFQKGDIAEGYSVSREKKESFPLTVTSAQKNPTAFYLCASKGDRGSNQPQHFGDGTRLSIL.

This clone was detected only a few times. The genes are TRBV9 and TRBJ2-3, with 10 nucleotides matching TRBD2. J was trimmed by 1 base and V by 2 bases; bases with no gene match: 4. Germline lookup yields CDR1 SGDLS and CDR2 YYNGEE. This CDR3 region has 16 residues. The CDR3 protein is CASSVSGTSGTDTQYF. CDR3 nucleotide sequence: TGTGCCAGCAGCGTCTCCGGGACTAGCGGCACAGATACGCAGTATTTT.

This clone was seen more than once but under ten times. The rearrangement links TRBV9 to TRBJ2-5; 7 positions agree with TRBD2. The germline V gene has CDR1 SGDLS and CDR2 YYNGEE. The V and J ends lost 1 base and 4 bases, in that order; junction bases with no gene match: 4. CDR3 length: 14 residues. For the CDR3, the DNA is TGTGCCAGCAGCGTAAGGGGAGGGACAGAGACCCAGTACTTC. Its protein is CASSVRGGTETQYF. Together with reference TRBV9 and TRBJ2-5, the CDR3 gives the full variable domain: DSGVTQTPKHLITATGQRVTLRCSPRSGDLSVYWYQQSLDQGLQFLIQYYNGEERAKGNILERFSAQQFPDLHSELNLSSLELGDSALYFCASSVRGGTETQYFGPGTRLLVL.

The gene calls are TRBV2 and TRBJ2-6, with a possible D match to TRBD2 (5 bases). The CDR3 loop spans 15 amino acids. Trimming removed 5 bases at V and 4 bases at J, with 12 bases between. CDR1 is SNHLY, CDR2 FYNNEI, per germline. CDR3 coding DNA: TGTGCCAGCAGTAGACCGGAGGCCGGGGCCAACGTCCTGACTTTC. Residues: CASSRPEAGANVLTF.

This clone has more than one count but fewer than ten. The gene calls are TRBV29-1 and TRBJ1-2; a weak D match, TRBD1 (5 bases). The CDR3 spans 11 residues. Trimming shortened V by 4 bases and J by 6 bases, and 9 bases separated the two germline ends. Per the germline V gene, CDR1 is SQVTM and CDR2 is ANQGSEA. The CDR3 nucleotides read TGCAGCGTTGCGGCAGGGCATGGCTACACCTTC. Translation: CSVAAGHGYTF.

This clone showed up just a few times. The J gene is TRBJ2-7, the V gene TRBV28; D not resolved. Looked up from germline, CDR1 is MDHEN and CDR2 is SYDVKM. Trimming left V 3 bases short and J 3 bases short, with 12 bases between. This CDR3 is 14 amino acids long. The DNA for the CDR3 is TGTGCCAGCAGTTTGAGCTCCACCGGCTACGAGCAGTACTTC. Amino acids: CASSLSSTGYEQYF.

This clone was seen a handful of times. The chain employs TRBV7-8 and TRBJ1-5; tentatively, D is TRBD1 (5 bases). Germline loops: CDR1 SGHVS, CDR2 FQNEAQ. CDR3 length: 16 residues. Trimming pared 0 bases from V and 5 bases from J, leaving 14 bases between. CDR3 sequence: CASSLALRVGDQPQHF. The CDR3 DNA is TGTGCCAGCAGCTTAGCGCTAAGGGTAGGGGATCAGCCCCAGCATTTT.

This clone was observed a handful of times. The V call is TRBV7-6, the J call TRBJ1-6; the D is unclear. The germline CDR1 and CDR2 sequences are SGHVS and FNYEAQ. The CDR3 has 14 residues. V lost 4 bases and J lost 7, with 11 bases in between. The DNA of the CDR3 is TGTGCCAGCAGCTCTACAGCATTAAATTCACCCCTCCACTTT. This translates into CASSSTALNSPLHF. Using reference TRBV7-6 and TRBJ1-6 for the parts outside the CDR3, the full variable domain is GAGVSQSPRYKVTKRGQDVALRCDPISGHVSLYWYRQALGQGPEFLTYFNYEAQQDKSGLPNDRFSAERPEGSISTLTIQRTEQRDSAMYRCASSSTALNSPLHFGNGTRLTVT.

This clone was seen a handful of times. This CDR3 is CASSYGTSEVYEQYF. CDR3 DNA sequence: TGCGCCAGCAGCTACGGGACTAGCGAAGTCTACGAGCAGTACTTC. V usage is TRBV4-1 and J usage is TRBJ2-7; the match to TRBD2 covers 10 bases. V shed 5 bases and J 3 bases; nucleotides not matched to a gene: 7. Germline V gene data show CDR1 as MGHRA and CDR2 as YSYEKL. The CDR3 is made up of 15 amino acids.

Only a few counts were recorded for this clone. This chain joins TRBV29-1 and TRBJ2-5; the match to TRBD2 covers 12 bases. The length of the CDR3 is 14 residues. The junction had 5 bases not matched to a gene; V was cut back by 3 bases and J by 6 bases. Germline V CDR1 and CDR2: SQVTM, ANQGSEA. The CDR3 coding sequence is TGCAGCGTTGAGACTAGCGGGAGCCTGAAGACCCAGTACTTC. It encodes CSVETSGSLKTQYF.

DNA for the CDR3: TGTGCCTGGAGCGATGGGACTAGCGCTAAGAGCTCCTACGAGCAGTACTTC. Translating it yields CAWSDGTSAKSSYEQYF. The rearrangement links TRBV30 to TRBJ2-5; TRBD2 matches at 10 bases. TRBJ2-7 matches the DNA end more closely, so the J call is doubtful. This CDR3 comprises 17 residues. The germline V gene encodes CDR1 GTSNPN and CDR2 SVGIG (reference sequence).

This rearrangement joins TRBV7-3 to TRBJ1-1, with D tentatively TRBD1 (5 bases). Germline CDR1 SGHTA, CDR2 FQGTGA. Trimming shortened V by 1 base and J by 6 bases, and 15 bases separated the two germline ends. This CDR3 has 15 residues. CDR3 region: CASSLREGPRAEAFF. In DNA, the CDR3 is TGTGCCAGCAGCTTAAGGGAGGGGCCGCGGGCTGAAGCTTTCTTT.

This chain links TRBV9 with TRBJ2-3, with TRBD2 matching over 8 bases. The V gene end was trimmed by 3 bases and the J gene end by 8 bases; junction bases not matched to a gene: 11. CDR1 SGDLS and CDR2 YYNGEE come from the germline V gene. The CDR3 spans 15 residues. The CDR3 is CASSALADVQGTQYF. CDR3 DNA sequence: TGTGCCAGCAGCGCACTAGCGGACGTCCAGGGTACGCAGTATTTT.

The chain employs TRBV10-3 and TRBJ1-3; TRBD1 agrees at 9 bases. Trimming cost V 8 bases and J 0 bases; bases outside gene matches: 5. The CDR3 has 15 residues. From germline, CDR1 is ENHRY and CDR2 SYGVKD. Here the CDR3 DNA reads TGTGCCATCGGGGGACAGGGTTTCTCTGGAAACACCATATATTTT. This translates into CAIGGQGFSGNTIYF.

V and J are TRBV5-1 and TRBJ2-7, with 8 bases lining up with TRBD1. This CDR3 contains 16 residues. Germline trimming cut 5 bases from V and 1 base from J; bases unmatched to any gene: 11. CDR1 is SGHRS, CDR2 YFSETQ, per germline. CDR3 DNA: TGCGCCAGCAGAGGTACTTTCCGGGACAGGTCCTACGAGCAGTACTTC. This sequence encodes CASRGTFRDRSYEQYF.